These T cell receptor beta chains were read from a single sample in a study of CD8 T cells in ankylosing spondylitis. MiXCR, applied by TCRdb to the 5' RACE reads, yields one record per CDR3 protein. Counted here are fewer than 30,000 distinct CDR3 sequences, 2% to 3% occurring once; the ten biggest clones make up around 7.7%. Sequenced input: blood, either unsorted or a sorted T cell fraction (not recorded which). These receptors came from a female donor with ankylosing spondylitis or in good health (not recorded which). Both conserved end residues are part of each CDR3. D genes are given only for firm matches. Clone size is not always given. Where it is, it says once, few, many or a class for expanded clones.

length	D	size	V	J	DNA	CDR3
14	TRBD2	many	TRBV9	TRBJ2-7	TGTGCCAGCAGCCAGCGGGACTATGCCTACGAGCAGTACTTC	CASSQRDYAYEQYF
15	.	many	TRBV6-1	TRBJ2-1	TGTGCCCGCCGGGGCAGGGCAAAACGGAACAATGAGCAGTTCTTC	CARRGRAKRNNEQFF
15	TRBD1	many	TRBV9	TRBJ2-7	TGTGCCAGCAGCCCGATATCAGGGGGCCGGAACGAGCAGTACTTC	CASSPISGGRNEQYF
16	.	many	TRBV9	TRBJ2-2	TGTGCCAGCAGCGTAGGAGGTAGCGTGAACACCGGGGAGCTGTTTTTT	CASSVGGSVNTGELFF
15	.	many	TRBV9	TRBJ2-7	TGTGCCAGCAGCCCCTCTAGTGTTTCTGTTTACGAGCAGTACTTC	CASSPSSVSVYEQYF
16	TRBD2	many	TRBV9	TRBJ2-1	TGTGCCAGCAGCGACGGGACTAGCGGGAGGTCGGGTGAGCAGTTCTTC	CASSDGTSGRSGEQFF
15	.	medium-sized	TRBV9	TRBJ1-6	TGTGCCAGCAGCGCCGAAGGGGGACCGAATTCACCCCTCCACTTT	CASSAEGGPNSPLHF
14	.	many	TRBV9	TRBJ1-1	TGTGCCAGCAGCCCCCGGGCAGGGGACACTGAAGCTTTCTTT	CASSPRAGDTEAFF
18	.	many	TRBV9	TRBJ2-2	TGTGCCAGCAGCGTAGCATTGGGGCAGGGGCTGAACACCGGGGAGCTGTTTTTT	CASSVALGQGLNTGELFF
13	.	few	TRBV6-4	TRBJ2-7	TGTGCCAGCATCCAAGGAAGGATCTACGAGCAGTACTTC	CASIQGRIYEQYF
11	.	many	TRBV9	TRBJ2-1	TGTGCCAGCAGTTTCTTGGGGAAGCAGTTCTTC	CASSFLGKQFF
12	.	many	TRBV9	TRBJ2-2	TGTGCCAGCAGCGTAGTCAACGGGGAGCTGTTTTTT	CASSVVNGELFF
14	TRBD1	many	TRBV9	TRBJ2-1	TGTGCCAGCAGCGTAGAGGGGGCGGTCCTTGAGCAGTTCTTC	CASSVEGAVLEQFF
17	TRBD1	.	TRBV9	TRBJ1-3	TGTGCCAGCAGCGGTGGACAGGGCGAGTACTCTGGAAACACCATATATTTT	CASSGGQGEYSGNTIYF
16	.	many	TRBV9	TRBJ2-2	TGTGCCAGCAGCGTAGGACAGCCCGCGAACACCGGGGAGCTGTTTTTT	CASSVGQPANTGELFF
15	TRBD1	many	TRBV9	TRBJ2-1	TGTGCCAGCAGCCCTAGGACAGGGACGGGCAATGAGCAGTTCTTC	CASSPRTGTGNEQFF
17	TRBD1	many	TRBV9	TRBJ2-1	TGTGCCAGCAGCTCATATGGACAGGGAGGTGCCTACAATGAGCAGTTCTTC	CASSSYGQGGAYNEQFF
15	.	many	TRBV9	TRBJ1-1	TGTGCCAGCAGCCTTGACACGCCAGTGAACACTGAAGCTTTCTTT	CASSLDTPVNTEAFF
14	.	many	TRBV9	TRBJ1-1	TGTGCCAGCAGCCCCCGTACGACGAACACTGAAGCTTTCTTT	CASSPRTTNTEAFF
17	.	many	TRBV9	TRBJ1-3	TGTGCCAGCAGCGTGGAGACAGGTTCCAGCTCTGGAAACACCATATATTTT	CASSVETGSSSGNTIYF
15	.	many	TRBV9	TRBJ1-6	TGTGCCAGCAGCGAACAGGGACCATCTAATTCACCCCTCCACTTT	CASSEQGPSNSPLHF
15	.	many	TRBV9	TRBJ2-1	TGTGCCAGCAGCGTAGCGGGTCGGAAGGACAATGAGCAGTTCTTC	CASSVAGRKDNEQFF
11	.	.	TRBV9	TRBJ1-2	TGTGCCAGCAGGGAAAACTATGGCTACACCTTC	CASRENYGYTF
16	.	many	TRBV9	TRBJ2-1	TGTGCCAGCAGCAGGGGGGGTTCGAGCTCCTACAATGAGCAGTTCTTC	CASSRGGSSSYNEQFF
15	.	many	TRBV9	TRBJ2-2	TGTGCCAGCAGCCCCTGGACTAGGGGGACCGGGGAGCTGTTTTTT	CASSPWTRGTGELFF
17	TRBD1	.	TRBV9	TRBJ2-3	TGTGCCAGCAGCGTAGCTACAGGGGGAAGGGCCACAGATACGCAGTATTTT	CASSVATGGRATDTQYF
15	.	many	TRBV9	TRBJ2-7	TGTGCCAGCAGCGTAGAAGGGGGACTAACCTACGAGCAGTACTTC	CASSVEGGLTYEQYF
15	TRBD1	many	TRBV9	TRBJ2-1	TGTGCCAGCAGCGTAGGGGGGACAGTCTACAATGAGCAGTTCTTC	CASSVGGTVYNEQFF
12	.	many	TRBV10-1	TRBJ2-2	TGCGCCAGCAGTGAAGGCGACGGGGAGCTGTTTTTT	CASSEGDGELFF
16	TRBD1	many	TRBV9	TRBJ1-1	TGTGCCAGCAGCTTAGGGACAGGGGGCTCGAACACTGAAGCTTTCTTT	CASSLGTGGSNTEAFF
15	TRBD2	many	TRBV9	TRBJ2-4	TGTGCCAGCAGCCCAACCGGGACTAGCAGTGACATTCAGTACTTC	CASSPTGTSSDIQYF
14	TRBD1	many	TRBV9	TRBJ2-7	TGTGCCAGCAGCGGTGACAGGGGATCCTACGAGCAGTACTTC	CASSGDRGSYEQYF
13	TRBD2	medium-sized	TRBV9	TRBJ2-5	TGTGCCAGCAGCGTCGGGGGGGAAGAGACCCAGTACTTC	CASSVGGEETQYF
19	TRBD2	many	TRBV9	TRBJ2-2	TGTGCCAGCAGCGTAGGTTCACTAGCGGGAGGGCCGCGCACCGGGGAGCTGTTTTTT	CASSVGSLAGGPRTGELFF
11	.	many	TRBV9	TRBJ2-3	TGTGCCAGCGGAACGCTGGATACGCAGTATTTT	CASGTLDTQYF
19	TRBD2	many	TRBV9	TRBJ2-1	TGTGCCAGCAGCGTTGATATAGCGGGAGGACAATCACCGGACAATGAGCAGTTCTTC	CASSVDIAGGQSPDNEQFF